This T cell receptor beta chain came from a study of immune heterogeneity within non-small cell lung tumors. Points from the study as a whole: Each patient's tumor sites shared recurring identical dominant CDR3 beta clonotypes, and individual sites also carried their own high-frequency clones.

CDR3 of TCR beta was amplified by multiplex PCR that used 32 V and 13 J primers. TCRdb re-called the multiplex PCR reads with MiXCR, one entry per CDR3 protein. The repertoire holds some 4,500 distinct CDR3 sequences, with roughly 20% as singletons. Bulk tumor genomic DNA (600 ng per sample) served as template. In surgery, several biopsies were collected from each primary tumor at widely spaced sites. Curative surgery was performed on patients who had untreated, newly diagnosed non-small cell lung cancer. Each donor was a newly diagnosed non-small cell lung cancer patient undergoing surgery with curative intent. To note about this clonotype: No antigen is known for it.

CDR3 length: 15 residues. The germline CDR1 and CDR2 sequences are MGHDK and SYGVNS. Deletions cut 2 bases from V and 6 bases from J, with 11 bases between. This TCR came from a man between 60 and 75 years old with non-small cell lung cancer. The chain joins TRBV25-1 to TRBJ1-6; D is unclear. The sequencing sample was made of lung tumor tissue. The CDR3 DNA follows: TGTGCCAGCAGTGAAGATAGACGCACTAATTCACCCCTCCACTTT. This translates into CASSEDRRTNSPLHF.